This paragraph covers one T cell receptor (beta chain) sequence. Assay used: immunoSEQ multiplex PCR; TCRdb lists only in-frame clones, some missing. Here the sample spans under 850,000 clones, 88% being singletons. The data stem from a study of shared T cell receptors in the human thymus. These same records also appear under a second study, on human thymus T cells. This second study notes: Corrective cardiac operations yielded the resected thymus tissue.

The source material was thymocytes. The clonotype comes from a boy in the first two years of life with a congenital heart defect.

CDR3 amino acids: CASSSTSVHAGELFF. CDR3 bases: TGTGCCAGTAGCTCGACTAGCGTCCATGCCGGGGAGCTGTTTTTT. The V gene is TRBV19, the J gene TRBJ2-2; TRBD2 matches 8 bases. The CDR3 length is 15 residues. The junction had 9 bases not matched to a gene; V was cut back by 6 bases and J by 6 bases. Germline V CDR1 and CDR2: LNHDA, SQIVND (reference sequence). Full variable domain (rest looked up from reference TRBV19 and TRBJ2-2): DGGITQSPKYLFRKEGQNVTLSCEQNLNHDAMYWYRQDPGQGLRLIYYSQIVNDFQKGDIAEGYSVSREKKESFPLTVTSAQKNPTAFYLCASSSTSVHAGELFFGEGSRLTVL.